This T cell receptor (beta chain) was sequenced in a study of PD-1 blockade in classical Hodgkin lymphoma. Study conclusions and caveats: Baseline diversity resembling that of newly diagnosed patients was seen in complete responders. Only CD4+ TCR diversity, not CD8+, had risen significantly by C4D1. Exclusion covered patients beginning nivolumab under 1 year post-ASCT.

This table comes from immunoSEQ multiplex PCR, and its TCRdb copy is limited to in-frame clones, with some not included. The sample yields about 61,000 clones, roughly 87% seen once. Germline V lookup: CDR1 SGHRS, CDR2 YFSETQ. This CDR3 comprises 13 residues. V shed 4 bases, J shed 6 bases, and the junction held 3 bases outside the gene matches. A note on this clone: Its specificity is not known.

Stated time point: cycle 4 day 1 (C4D1), after six to seven weeks of nivolumab. Brentuximab vedotin exposure varied among the patients, all of whom had relapsed after autologous stem cell transplantation. Patients reached a best response of complete response, partial response or progressive disease. The chain carries TRBV5-1 and TRBJ2-3; TRBD1 matches at 9 bases. This material consisted of peripheral blood mononuclear cells (PBMCs), taken before the fourth cycle of nivolumab. The TCR originated in a human donor with classical Hodgkin lymphoma. CDR3 in amino acids: CASSGQGSDTQYF. DNA of the CDR3: TGCGCCAGCAGCGGACAGGGGTCGGATACGCAGTATTTT.